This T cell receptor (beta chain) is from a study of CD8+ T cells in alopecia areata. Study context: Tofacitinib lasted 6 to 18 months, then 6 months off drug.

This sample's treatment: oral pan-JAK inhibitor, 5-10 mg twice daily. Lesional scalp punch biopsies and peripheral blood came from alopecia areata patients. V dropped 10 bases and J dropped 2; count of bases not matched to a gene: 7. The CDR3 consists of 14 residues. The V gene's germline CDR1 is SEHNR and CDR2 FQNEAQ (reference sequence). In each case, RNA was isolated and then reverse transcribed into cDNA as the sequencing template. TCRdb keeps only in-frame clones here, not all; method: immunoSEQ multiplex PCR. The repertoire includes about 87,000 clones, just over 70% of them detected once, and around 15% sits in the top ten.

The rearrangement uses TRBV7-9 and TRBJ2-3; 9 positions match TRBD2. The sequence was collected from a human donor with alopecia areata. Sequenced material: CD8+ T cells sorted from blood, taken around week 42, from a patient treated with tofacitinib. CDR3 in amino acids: CATLSGGLTDTQYF. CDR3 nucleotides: TGTGCCACCCTTAGCGGGGGCCTCACAGATACGCAGTATTTT.